One TCR beta chain is described in this entry. Trimming shortened V by 6 bases and J by 6 bases, and 14 bases separated the two germline ends. Germline lookup yields CDR1 SQVTM and CDR2 ANQGSEA. This CDR3 has 12 amino acids. The data were obtained in a study of CD8+CD57+ T cells in acquired aplastic anemia. The overall study: Recorded DNA amounts for sorted CD4+ and CD8+ cells had an average of roughly 3.4 ug.

Genomic DNA, the template, was used for profiling of the TCR beta VDJ and CDR3. Via MiXCR, TCRdb re-called the reads, giving one row per CDR3 protein. The sample shows more than 150,000 distinct CDR3 sequences, roughly half of them seen only once. The genes are TRBV29-1 and TRBJ1-1; D is perhaps TRBD1 (5 bases). The clonotype comes from a human donor in good health. The sequencing sample was made of sorted CD4+, CD8+, or CD8+CD57+ T cells (not recorded which) from PBMCs. The CDR3 nucleotides read TGCAGCGTAGGGGCGGGGGGGGCTGAAGCTTTCTTT. Translation gives CSVGAGGAEAFF.